The 32 T cell receptor beta chains reported below all come from one sample, sequenced in a study of cytomegalovirus exposure and HLA in healthy donors. 60 Vbeta and 13 Jbeta primers were used in PCR. The protocol was immunoSEQ multiplex PCR, while the TCRdb copy is restricted to in-frame clones and leaves out a portion. The sample includes around 170,000 clones, over 65% seen only once; the top ten take around 3%. The sample comprised PBMCs. Receptor source: a woman aged 45-65 years in good health and CMV-seropositive.

This clone was counted only a few times. The V call is TRBV6-6, the J call TRBJ1-2; 9 nucleotides line up with TRBD1. J lost 4 bases, V lost 4 bases, and 7 bases had no gene match. CDR1 and CDR2 (germline): MNHNY, SVGAGI (reference sequence). The length of the CDR3 is 15 residues. CDR3 nucleotide sequence: TGTGCCAGCAGTTTTGGGGACAGGGAAGGCTATGGCTACACCTTC. The encoded protein is CASSFGDREGYGYTF.

The chain carries TRBV4-3 and TRBJ1-2; 8 bases map to TRBD1. Trimming cost V 1 base and J 7 bases; bases outside gene matches: 11. The CDR3 runs 16 residues. The germline V gene has CDR1 LGHNA and CDR2 YSLEER. The CDR3 reads CASSQAGGEFSSGYTF. Written as DNA, the CDR3 is TGCGCCAGCAGCCAAGCAGGGGGCGAGTTCTCCTCTGGCTACACCTTC.

The chain uses TRBV6-6 and TRBJ2-1, with 8 bases aligning to TRBD2. V gave up 5 bases and J gave up 12 bases; unmatched junction bases: 6. In germline, CDR1 is MNHNY, CDR2 SVGAGI (reference sequence). This CDR3 region has 12 residues. CDR3 nucleotide sequence: TGTGCCAGCAGTACGGGACTAGGATTGCAGTTCTTC. This gives the protein CASSTGLGLQFF.

V usage is TRBV7-9 and J usage is TRBJ1-1, with D possibly TRBD1 on 5 matching bases. Germline CDR1 SEHNR, CDR2 FQNEAQ (reference sequence). The V and J ends lost 5 bases and 8 bases respectively, with 12 bases between them. The CDR3 has 12 amino acids. The CDR3 region is CASSLNRQEAFF. CDR3 nucleotide sequence: TGTGCCAGCAGCCTCAATCGACAGGAAGCTTTCTTT.

The J gene is TRBJ1-5, the V gene TRBV6-5; TRBD1 is a possible D gene (6 bases). Germline V lookup: CDR1 MNHEY, CDR2 SVGAGI. V lost 7 bases to trimming and J lost 0 bases, with 13 bases between them. The CDR3 contains 15 residues. DNA of the CDR3: TGTGCCAGCAACGGACAGACTTATAGCAATCAGCCCCAGCATTTT. Its translation is CASNGQTYSNQPQHF.

This chain connects TRBV10-2 to TRBJ2-6; 10 bases map to TRBD1. CDR3 length: 17 residues. Losses at the gene ends were 5 bases for V and 0 bases for J; bases not matched to a gene: 4. Germline values: CDR1 WSHSY, CDR2 SAAADI. The CDR3 nucleotides are TGCGCCAGCAGTCCACGGACAGGGGGCTCTGGGGCCAACGTCCTGACTTTC. This translates into CASSPRTGGSGANVLTF.

The genes are TRBV30 and TRBJ1-1, with D possibly being TRBD1 (5 bases). The CDR3 is 14 amino acids. V lost 3 bases to trimming and J lost 5 bases, with 16 bases between them. Looked up from germline, CDR1 is GTSNPN and CDR2 is SVGIG (reference sequence). The DNA for the CDR3 is TGTGCCTGGAGGTCGGCAGGGATAAGGACTGAAGCTTTCTTT. Its translation is CAWRSAGIRTEAFF.

This chain connects TRBV6-6 to TRBJ1-2, with no clear D. The CDR3 consists of 13 residues. CDR1 and CDR2 from the germline V gene are MNHNY and SVGAGI (reference sequence). V lost 6 bases and J lost 1, with 9 bases in between. Here the CDR3 DNA reads TGTGCCAGCAGGGTGGGAGTTAACTATGGCTACACCTTC. It is translated as CASRVGVNYGYTF.

The chain has TRBV6-5 and TRBJ1-1; D gene uncertain. The ends were cut back, 0 bases at V and 1 base at J, with 9 bases in the middle. Germline lookup yields CDR1 MNHEY and CDR2 SVGAGI. The CDR3 covers 15 residues. CDR3 sequence (DNA): TGTGCCAGCAGTTACTCGATTGGGCGGAACACTGAAGCTTTCTTT. Residues: CASSYSIGRNTEAFF.

The chain combines TRBV6-5 with TRBJ2-2; 8 bases map to TRBD1. The germline V gene encodes CDR1 MNHEY and CDR2 SVGAGI. The V and J ends lost 7 bases and 4 bases, in that order; junction bases with no gene match: 2. The length of the CDR3 is 13 residues. CDR3 bases: TGTGCCAGCAAGACAGGGGTCACCGGGGAGCTGTTTTTT. It encodes CASKTGVTGELFF.

The rearrangement joins TRBV6-5 to TRBJ1-5; 8 positions match TRBD1. CDR1 is MNHEY, CDR2 SVGAGI, per germline. Trimming cost V 10 bases and J 1 base; bases outside gene matches: 9. The CDR3 is 15 amino acids. The CDR3 is CATRRRDRSNQPQHF. CDR3 nucleotide sequence: TGTGCCACCCGAAGGCGGGACAGGAGCAATCAGCCCCAGCATTTT.

This chain connects TRBV6-5 to TRBJ1-2, with 10 positions matching TRBD1. Looked up from germline, CDR1 is MNHEY and CDR2 is SVGAGI. CDR3 length equals 15 residues. With V trimmed by 2 bases and J by 7 bases, 7 bases remained unmatched. The CDR3 protein is CASSYATGGIGGYTF. Written as DNA, the CDR3 is TGTGCCAGCAGTTACGCGACAGGGGGCATAGGTGGCTACACCTTC.

J is TRBJ1-5 and V is TRBV5-8, with D hard to call. Between the trimmed V and J ends, which lost 0 bases and 7 bases, there was a span of 11 bases. The germline V gene has CDR1 SGHTS and CDR2 YDEGEE. This CDR3 region has 14 residues. The CDR3 nucleotides read TGTGCCAGCAGCTTGGGAGGAGCGGAGCAGCCCCAGCATTTT. Protein product: CASSLGGAEQPQHF. Full variable domain (missing parts from reference TRBV5-8 and TRBJ1-5): EAGVTQSPTHLIKTRGQQATLRCSPISGHTSVYWYQQALGLGLQFLLWYDEGEERNRGNFPPRFSGRQFPNYSSELNVNALELEDSALYLCASSLGGAEQPQHFGDGTRLSIL.

This clone appeared a few times. This CDR3 is also generated by other DNA sequences in the sample. The chain has TRBV6-6 and TRBJ1-1, with D perhaps matching TRBD1 (6 bases). The V end was cut by 2 bases, the J end by 1 base, with 8 bases between. The CDR3 has 14 residues. Germline CDR1 reads MNHNY; CDR2 reads SVGAGI (reference sequence). In DNA form, the CDR3 reads TGTGCCAGCAGTTACCAGGGACAGAACACTGAAGCTTTCTTT. Protein sequence: CASSYQGQNTEAFF.

J is TRBJ2-2 and V is TRBV5-4; TRBD2 agrees at 13 bases. V lost 4 bases and J lost 5; bases outside the gene matches: 8. This CDR3 is 17 amino acids long. CDR1 and CDR2 from the germline V gene are SGHNT and YYREEE (reference sequence). The CDR3: CASSPTSGGRGTGELFF. CDR3 sequence (DNA): TGTGCCAGCAGCCCGACTAGCGGGGGGAGAGGGACCGGGGAGCTGTTTTTT.

The rearrangement joins TRBV11-1 to TRBJ2-3; D is perhaps TRBD2 (6 bases). V was trimmed by 5 bases and J by 5 bases, leaving 17 bases between them. This CDR3 has 15 amino acids. Germline V gives CDR1 SGHAT, CDR2 FQDESV (reference sequence). The CDR3 DNA reads TGTGCCAGCAGCCCCCTTTTGGGGGGAGGAGATACGCAGTATTTT. This codes for CASSPLLGGGDTQYF.

This rearrangement joins TRBV27 to TRBJ1-1; 7 bases align to TRBD1. This CDR3 region has 14 residues. CDR1 MNHEY and CDR2 SMNVEV come from the germline V gene (reference sequence). The V and J ends lost 2 bases and 9 bases, in that order; junction bases with no gene match: 9. The CDR3 reads CASSLRGQLAKAFF. CDR3 coding DNA: TGTGCCAGCAGTTTACGGGGACAGCTCGCAAAAGCTTTCTTT.

V usage is TRBV10-2 and J usage is TRBJ1-1, with D unresolved. The CDR3 length is 14 residues. Trimming left V 3 bases short and J 5 bases short, with 13 bases between. In germline, CDR1 is WSHSY, CDR2 SAAADI. CDR3 in DNA: TGCGCCAGCAGTGAACGGAGTAGGTGGACTGAAGCTTTCTTT. This sequence encodes CASSERSRWTEAFF.

This clone appeared once. This CDR3 is CAGTQPQHF. The CDR3 nucleotides are TGTGCCGGGACACAGCCCCAGCATTTT. J is TRBJ1-5 and V is TRBV21-1; whether TRBD1, the table's D call, matches the DNA was not checked. TRBV21-1 is designated a pseudogene. CDR3 length: 9 amino acids.

The rearrangement joins TRBV27 to TRBJ2-1; 7 bases fit TRBD2. The length of the CDR3 is 15 residues. CDR1 and CDR2 from the germline V gene are MNHEY and SMNVEV (reference sequence). V gave up 8 bases and J gave up 3 bases; unmatched junction bases: 10. CDR3 coding DNA: TGTGCCAGCTCCTCGGTAGGACTAGACTACAATGAGCAGTTCTTC. Translating it yields CASSSVGLDYNEQFF.

The chain recombines TRBV11-2 with TRBJ1-4; 8 bases line up with TRBD1. This CDR3 contains 15 residues. Trimming cost V 2 bases and J 8 bases; bases outside gene matches: 7. Germline-derived CDR1 and CDR2 are SGHAT and FQNNGV. Written as DNA, the CDR3 is TGTGCCAGCAGCTTAACAGGACAGGGTGGCGAAAAACTGTTTTTT. Translating gives CASSLTGQGGEKLFF. Together with reference TRBV11-2 and TRBJ1-4, the CDR3 gives the full variable domain: EAGVAQSPRYKIIEKRQSVAFWCNPISGHATLYWYQQILGQGPKLLIQFQNNGVVDDSQLPKDRFSAERLKGVDSTLKIQPAKLEDSAVYLCASSLTGQGGEKLFFGSGTQLSVL.

The V and J genes are TRBV6-1 and TRBJ1-2; TRBD1 matches at 8 bases. Germline V CDR1 and CDR2: MNHNS, SASEGT. V gave up 3 bases and J gave up 3 bases; unmatched junction bases: 6. The CDR3 runs 15 residues. The CDR3 loop is CASSEHRGRDYGYTF. The CDR3 DNA reads as TGTGCCAGCAGTGAGCACAGGGGGAGGGACTATGGCTACACCTTC.

V is TRBV7-2 and J is TRBJ2-2, with a weak D call TRBD1 (6 bases). V was trimmed by 5 bases and J by 7 bases, leaving 14 bases between them. Germline-derived CDR1 and CDR2 are SGHTA and FQGNSA. The CDR3 is 14 residues long. In DNA, the CDR3 is TGTGCCAGCAGCGCCACTCAGGGGCACGGGGAGCTGTTTTTT. This codes for CASSATQGHGELFF.

The sample holds a few counts of this clone. V gene TRBV5-4 combines with J gene TRBJ2-7, with a tentative D call TRBD1 (6 bases). Deletions cut 0 bases from V and 3 bases from J, with 10 bases between. This CDR3 has 14 residues. Germline V gene data show CDR1 as SGHNT and CDR2 as YYREEE (reference sequence). For the CDR3, the DNA is TGTGCCAGCAGCTTGGACAGGGAAGACTACGAGCAGTACTTC. It yields the protein CASSLDREDYEQYF.

The chain recombines TRBV25-1 with TRBJ2-7; TRBD1 matches 9 bases. Per germline, CDR1 MGHDK and CDR2 SYGVNS. The V and J ends lost 7 bases and 6 bases, in that order; junction bases with no gene match: 7. The CDR3 covers 13 residues. The CDR3, as DNA: TGTGCCAGCAATACAGGGGGCGCGTCCGAGCAGTACTTC. This gives the protein CASNTGGASEQYF.

V usage is TRBV19 and J usage is TRBJ1-1; possibly TRBD1 for D (6 bases). This CDR3 spans 15 amino acids. Per the germline V gene, CDR1 is LNHDA and CDR2 is SQIVND (reference sequence). Trimming pared 1 base from V and 6 bases from J, leaving 15 bases between. CDR3 in amino acids: CASSIGEGGMAEAFF. Written as DNA, the CDR3 is TGTGCCAGTAGTATAGGAGAAGGGGGAATGGCTGAAGCTTTCTTT.

The gene calls are TRBV6-5 and TRBJ1-2; TRBD1 aligns across 7 bases. V was pared by 6 bases and J by 4 bases, with 8 bases of the junction left unmatched. The germline CDR1 and CDR2 sequences are MNHEY and SVGAGI. There are 14 residues in the CDR3. The CDR3 DNA is TGTGCCAGCAGACCGGGACAGCCCTCCTATGGCTACACCTTC. The encoded protein is CASRPGQPSYGYTF.

The J gene is TRBJ2-3, the V gene TRBV30; D may be TRBD2 (6 bases). Germline assignment: CDR1 GTSNPN and CDR2 SVGIG (reference sequence). CDR3 length: 16 amino acids. Between the trimmed V and J ends, which lost 0 bases and 4 bases, there was a span of 17 bases. The CDR3 reads CAWSVIIGGGSDTQYF. CDR3 coding DNA: TGTGCCTGGAGTGTTATAATCGGGGGTGGGTCAGATACGCAGTATTTT.

CDR3: CSVEGGFSYEQYF. The CDR3 nucleotides are TGCAGCGTTGAGGGAGGTTTCTCCTACGAGCAGTACTTC. The genes are TRBV29-1 and TRBJ2-7; tentative D call: TRBD2 (6 bases). CDR1 SQVTM and CDR2 ANQGSEA come from the germline V gene. V was clipped by 3 bases and J by 0 bases, with 9 bases between them. This CDR3 has 13 amino acids.

The chain combines TRBV21-1 with TRBJ2-7; TRBD1, the table's D call, lacks a check against the DNA. TRBV21-1 is annotated as a pseudogene. This CDR3 has 14 amino acids. The CDR3 loop reads CASSLTGGPYEQYF. In DNA form, the CDR3 reads TGTGCCAGCAGTCTGACAGGGGGTCCCTACGAGCAGTACTTC.

This clone was detected only a few times. V gene TRBV6-5 combines with J gene TRBJ2-7; 7 nucleotides match TRBD1. Germline V gene lookup returns CDR1 MNHEY and CDR2 SVGAGI. Trimming at V came to 2 bases and at J to 1 base, leaving 5 bases not matched to a gene. The CDR3 is made up of 15 amino acids. The CDR3 reads CASSYAGTDSYEQYF. CDR3 nucleotides: TGTGCCAGCAGTTACGCCGGGACAGATTCCTACGAGCAGTACTTC.

The rearrangement joins TRBV2 to TRBJ1-3; tentative D call: TRBD1 (5 bases). The CDR3 is 15 residues long. Germline values: CDR1 SNHLY, CDR2 FYNNEI. With 4 bases removed from V and 0 bases from J, the gap between germline ends came to 10 bases. The CDR3 loop is CASSGTPASGNTIYF. Here the CDR3 DNA reads TGTGCCAGCAGTGGGACACCGGCCTCTGGAAACACCATATATTTT.